A single sample is the source of the 27 T cell receptor beta chains below, sequenced in a study of cytomegalovirus exposure and HLA in healthy donors. Clones were read by immunoSEQ multiplex PCR, and TCRdb kept only the in-frame ones, dropping some. The data show 200,000 to 250,000 clones, around nine tenths seen once. Source material: PBMCs. The receptors stem from a woman between 18 and 30 years old in good health and CMV-seronegative.

The rearrangement uses TRBV7-8 and TRBJ1-1, with D perhaps matching TRBD1 (5 bases). Germline assignment: CDR1 SGHVS and CDR2 FQNEAQ. The V gene lost 5 bases and the J gene lost 5 bases, with 15 bases spanning the gap. The CDR3 has 14 amino acids. The CDR3 loop is CASSPSRVWTEAFF. The CDR3 bases are TGTGCCAGCAGCCCGTCCAGGGTTTGGACTGAAGCTTTCTTT. The full variable domain, completed using reference TRBV7-8 and TRBJ1-1, is GAGVSQSPRYKVAKRGQDVALRCDPISGHVSLFWYQQALGQGPEFLTYFQNEAQLDKSGLPSDRFFAERPEGSVSTLKIQRTQQEDSAVYLCASSPSRVWTEAFFGQGTRLTVV.

The chain links TRBV14 to TRBJ2-4, with 8 bases identical to TRBD2. The CDR3 covers 17 residues. Trimming at V came to 4 bases and at J to 1 base, leaving 9 bases not matched to a gene. Germline V gives CDR1 SGHDN, CDR2 FVKESK. The CDR3 loop reads CASSPSLAGRAKNIQYF. The CDR3 DNA is TGTGCCAGCAGCCCTTCGCTAGCGGGTCGGGCCAAAAACATTCAGTACTTC.

V is TRBV30 and J is TRBJ1-4; D is unclear. The CDR3 has 15 amino acids. Germline CDR1 reads GTSNPN; CDR2 reads SVGIG (reference sequence). V lost 0 bases and J 4 bases, leaving 12 bases between the germline ends. This CDR3 is CAWSVPQSVNEKLFF. In DNA, the CDR3 is TGTGCCTGGAGTGTACCACAGTCGGTTAATGAAAAACTGTTTTTT. Full variable domain (missing parts from reference TRBV30 and TRBJ1-4): SQTIHQWPATLVQPVGSPLSLECTVEGTSNPNLYWYRQAAGRGLQLLFYSVGIGQISSEVPQNLSASRPQDRQFILSSKKLLLSDSGFYLCAWSVPQSVNEKLFFGSGTQLSVL.

This clone appeared a single time. J is TRBJ2-7 and V is TRBV5-4; 9 bases map to TRBD2. With V trimmed by 4 bases and J by 4 bases, 9 bases remained unmatched. This CDR3 region has 15 residues. In germline, CDR1 is SGHNT, CDR2 YYREEE (reference sequence). CDR3 in amino acids: CASSRAVAGAYEQYF. CDR3 in DNA: TGTGCCAGCAGCCGCGCGGTAGCGGGGGCGTACGAGCAGTACTTC.

This chain uses TRBV4-3 with TRBJ2-5, with D unclear. The CDR3 runs to 14 residues. V was shortened by 0 bases and J by 3 bases, with 8 bases between the two germline ends. In germline, CDR1 is LGHNA, CDR2 YSLEER. The CDR3 loop reads CASSQDRLEETQYF. Here the CDR3 DNA reads TGCGCCAGCAGCCAAGATCGGCTAGAAGAGACCCAGTACTTC.

The V gene is TRBV29-1, the J gene TRBJ2-1, with TRBD2 identical over 10 bases. Germline CDR1 and CDR2: SQVTM and ANQGSEA. V shed 6 bases, J shed 8 bases, and the junction held 10 bases outside the gene matches. This CDR3 has 14 amino acids. CDR3: CSVRPSGSFHEQFF. The CDR3, as DNA: TGCAGCGTGCGCCCTAGCGGGAGTTTCCATGAGCAGTTCTTC.

The V gene is TRBV7-6, the J gene TRBJ2-7, with D possibly TRBD1 on 5 matching bases. Between the trimmed V and J ends, which lost 5 bases and 3 bases, there was a span of 11 bases. CDR3 length equals 13 residues. Germline V gene sequence: CDR1 SGHVS, CDR2 FNYEAQ. The CDR3 reads CASSKTEVYEQYF. The DNA of the CDR3 is TGTGCCAGCAGCAAGACAGAAGTCTACGAGCAGTACTTC.

V is TRBV30 and J is TRBJ2-1, with 14 bases matching TRBD2. There are 13 residues in the CDR3. Looked up from germline, CDR1 is GTSNPN and CDR2 is SVGIG (reference sequence). Trimming removed 5 bases from V and 10 bases from J; junction bases left unmatched: 4. CDR3 sequence: CAWGTSGRGEQFF. As DNA, the CDR3 is TGTGCCTGGGGGACTAGCGGGAGAGGAGAGCAGTTCTTC. Together with reference TRBV30 and TRBJ2-1, the CDR3 gives the full variable domain: SQTIHQWPATLVQPVGSPLSLECTVEGTSNPNLYWYRQAAGRGLQLLFYSVGIGQISSEVPQNLSASRPQDRQFILSSKKLLLSDSGFYLCAWGTSGRGEQFFGPGTRLTVL.

V and J are TRBV5-6 and TRBJ2-1; 12 positions agree with TRBD2. CDR1 and CDR2 from the germline V gene are SGHDT and YYEEEE. The CDR3 is 12 residues long. The V and J ends lost 4 bases and 15 bases, in that order; junction bases with no gene match: 5. CDR3 sequence: CASSLAGGFPFF. The CDR3 DNA reads TGTGCCAGCAGCCTAGCGGGAGGGTTTCCGTTCTTC. Based on the CDR3 plus reference TRBV5-6 and TRBJ2-1, the full variable domain is DAGVTQSPTHLIKTRGQQVTLRCSPKSGHDTVSWYQQALGQGPQFIFQYYEEEERQRGNFPDRFSGHQFPNYSSELNVNALLLGDSALYLCASSLAGGFPFFGPGTRLTVL.

The V call is TRBV5-6, the J call TRBJ1-2, with unresolved D. V dropped 5 bases and J dropped 4 bases, with 12 bases sitting between them. This CDR3 is 13 amino acids long. CDR1 and CDR2 from the germline V gene are SGHDT and YYEEEE. CDR3 region: CASRRNYFYGYTF. The CDR3, as DNA: TGTGCCAGCAGACGCAACTACTTCTATGGCTACACCTTC.

The J gene is TRBJ2-1, the V gene TRBV18, with 9 positions matching TRBD2. Germline CDR1 and CDR2: KGHSH and LQKENI. The CDR3 consists of 15 residues. Germline trimming cut 3 bases from V and 8 bases from J; bases unmatched to any gene: 8. CDR3 residues: CASSPVGGRGDEQFF. The CDR3 DNA reads as TGTGCCAGCTCACCCGTCGGCGGGAGGGGAGATGAGCAGTTCTTC. The complete variable domain, with remaining parts taken from reference TRBV18 and TRBJ2-1, reads NAGVMQNPRHLVRRRGQEARLRCSPMKGHSHVYWYRQLPEEGLKFMVYLQKENIIDESGMPKERFSAEFPKEGPSILRIQQVVRGDSAAYFCASSPVGGRGDEQFFGPGTRLTVL.

This chain's CDR3 is CASRPPGGWDEQYF. The CDR3 nucleotides read TGTGCCAGCAGACCGCCAGGGGGCTGGGACGAGCAGTACTTC. The J gene is TRBJ2-7, the V gene TRBV2; 8 bases match TRBD1. Germline V gene sequence: CDR1 SNHLY, CDR2 FYNNEI. The CDR3 sequence is 14 residues long. J was trimmed by 5 bases and V by 6 bases; bases with no gene match: 9. Looking up the rest from reference TRBV2 and TRBJ2-7 gives the full variable domain: EPEVTQTPSHQVTQMGQEVILRCVPISNHLYFYWYRQILGQKVEFLVSFYNNEISEKSEIFDDQFSVERPDGSNFTLKIRSTKLEDSAMYFCASRPPGGWDEQYFGPGTRLTVT.

The chain uses TRBV7-9 and TRBJ2-1, with 9 positions matching TRBD1. Germline values: CDR1 SEHNR, CDR2 FQNEAQ (reference sequence). V was clipped by 5 bases and J by 7 bases; unmatched bases: 9. This CDR3 is 15 amino acids long. CDR3: CASSGSRQGGNEQFF. CDR3 nucleotide sequence: TGTGCCAGCAGCGGAAGCAGACAGGGGGGAAATGAGCAGTTCTTC.

CDR3: CASSLLAGKFGGELFF. The CDR3 DNA follows: TGCGCCAGCAGCTTACTAGCGGGCAAGTTTGGCGGGGAGCTGTTTTTT. This chain uses TRBV5-1 with TRBJ2-2; TRBD2 agrees at 9 bases. The germline V gene has CDR1 SGHRS and CDR2 YFSETQ. The CDR3 spans 16 residues. Unmatched junction bases numbered 9, after V lost 2 bases and J lost 7 bases.

The rearrangement joins TRBV9 to TRBJ2-3; 9 bases fit TRBD1. The J segment lost 2 bases and the V segment lost 4 bases, leaving 5 bases of the junction unmatched. The CDR3 spans 15 residues. Germline V gene lookup returns CDR1 SGDLS and CDR2 YYNGEE. Here the CDR3 DNA reads TGTGCCAGCAGCTACGGGACAGGGTACACAGATACGCAGTATTTT. It encodes CASSYGTGYTDTQYF.

The V and J genes are TRBV28 and TRBJ2-1; tentatively, D is TRBD2 (5 bases). The CDR3 runs to 17 residues. With 1 base removed from V and 4 bases from J, the gap between germline ends came to 17 bases. The germline gives CDR1 MDHEN, CDR2 SYDVKM. The DNA for the CDR3 is TGTGCCAGCAGTTTATCGGGCTACCGGACTTATTACAATGAGCAGTTCTTC. Its protein product is CASSLSGYRTYYNEQFF.

This rearrangement joins TRBV4-2 to TRBJ1-4; D not certain. V shed 2 bases and J shed 2 bases, with 12 bases lying between them. Germline V gives CDR1 LGHNA, CDR2 YNFKEQ. This CDR3 is built from 16 residues. The CDR3 loop reads CASSQPMGATNEKLFF. The CDR3 DNA reads TGTGCCAGCAGCCAACCCATGGGCGCCACTAATGAAAAACTGTTTTTT.

This clone has just a few counts. The CDR3 DNA reads TGTGCCAGCAGTCCCTGGGAGGGGTTCACAGATACGCAGTATTTT. Translation: CASSPWEGFTDTQYF. The chain links TRBV27 to TRBJ2-3; 7 bases align to TRBD2. J was trimmed by 2 bases and V by 5 bases; bases with no gene match: 7. The CDR3 length is 15 residues. The germline CDR1 and CDR2 sequences are MNHEY and SMNVEV (reference sequence).

The rearrangement links TRBV7-9 to TRBJ2-1; no clear D. The length of the CDR3 is 17 residues. Trimming removed 4 bases at V and 0 bases at J, with 16 bases between. Per germline, CDR1 SEHNR and CDR2 FQNEAQ (reference sequence). CDR3 sequence reads: CASSSRRLPGSYNEQFF. In nucleotides, the CDR3 is TGTGCCAGCAGCTCACGCCGGCTCCCGGGCTCCTACAATGAGCAGTTCTTC.

The chain uses TRBV5-6 and TRBJ2-6, with D possibly TRBD1 on 6 matching bases. The V gene's germline CDR1 is SGHDT and CDR2 YYEEEE. The CDR3 loop spans 15 amino acids. V lost 3 bases to trimming and J lost 4 bases, with 11 bases between them. The chain's CDR3 is CASSSRGGGANVLTF. The CDR3 DNA follows: TGTGCCAGCAGCTCCAGGGGCGGGGGGGCCAACGTCCTGACTTTC.

The V and J genes are TRBV7-8 and TRBJ1-1, with a tentative D call TRBD1 (5 bases). CDR3 length equals 14 residues. CDR1 SGHVS and CDR2 FQNEAQ come from the germline V gene. The V and J ends lost 5 bases and 0 bases respectively, with 10 bases between them. The CDR3 DNA follows: TGTGCCAGCAGCACCCAGGGCGTGAACACTGAAGCTTTCTTT. Protein product: CASSTQGVNTEAFF.

This clone came up a few times. V usage is TRBV4-1 and J usage is TRBJ2-7; 7 bases are shared with TRBD2. Trimming removed 0 bases from V and 3 bases from J; junction bases left unmatched: 5. Germline V lookup: CDR1 MGHRA, CDR2 YSYEKL. The CDR3 runs to 15 residues. Written as DNA, the CDR3 is TGCGCCAGCAGCCAAGATCGGGGGGTACTCTACGAGCAGTACTTC. Residues: CASSQDRGVLYEQYF.

This sequence joins TRBV9 and TRBJ2-7, with D possibly matching TRBD1 (5 bases). Germline V gene sequence: CDR1 SGDLS, CDR2 YYNGEE. V lost 3 bases, J lost 2 bases, and 12 bases lay in between. The CDR3 length is 14 residues. CDR3 protein: CASSAAWGPYEQYF. The CDR3 nucleotides read TGTGCCAGCAGCGCCGCGTGGGGCCCCTACGAGCAGTACTTC.

V usage is TRBV5-1 and J usage is TRBJ2-1; TRBD2 matches at 8 bases. Germline V CDR1 and CDR2: SGHRS, YFSETQ. The V and J ends lost 4 bases and 9 bases, in that order; junction bases with no gene match: 12. The CDR3 is made up of 15 amino acids. DNA of the CDR3: TGCGCCAGCAGCCTATCGTCAAGCGGGAGTACTGAGCAGTTCTTC. This sequence encodes CASSLSSSGSTEQFF.

The gene calls are TRBV27 and TRBJ2-1; 7 nucleotides match TRBD2. From germline, CDR1 is MNHEY and CDR2 SMNVEV (reference sequence). The length of the CDR3 is 16 residues. Germline trimming cut 2 bases from V and 9 bases from J; bases unmatched to any gene: 13. CDR3: CASSLLRGGPLGEQFF. The CDR3, as DNA: TGTGCCAGCAGTTTACTTCGGGGAGGGCCTTTGGGTGAGCAGTTCTTC.

The chain is built from TRBV11-2 and TRBJ2-3; 8 bases align to TRBD1. Germline V lookup: CDR1 SGHAT, CDR2 FQNNGV. The CDR3 covers 14 residues. The junction had 3 bases not matched to a gene; V was cut back by 5 bases and J by 2 bases. The CDR3 loop is CASSDRGSTDTQYF. DNA for the CDR3: TGTGCCAGCAGCGACAGGGGTTCCACAGATACGCAGTATTTT.

The chain links TRBV5-8 to TRBJ2-1; 13 bases are shared with TRBD2. In germline, CDR1 is SGHTS, CDR2 YDEGEE. With 5 bases clipped from V and 6 bases from J, the junction kept 5 bases outside the gene matches. This CDR3 region has 15 residues. Here the CDR3 reads CASRLAGGPFNEQFF. The DNA for the CDR3 is TGTGCCAGCAGACTAGCGGGAGGGCCCTTCAATGAGCAGTTCTTC.